Following are 10 T cell receptor beta chains from one sample sequenced in a study of blood T cells in healthy people across ages. Primers used in a second PCR of roughly 7 to 11 cycles were a sample-barcoded 5' primer and a J-beta primer mix. TCRdb re-called the 5' RACE reads with MiXCR, one entry per CDR3 protein. Counted here are some 550,000 distinct CDR3 sequences, less than 60% occurring once; the ten biggest clones make up 20% to 25%. Sequencing was carried out using blood. These receptors originate from a man of 80 years or more in good health.

The chain recombines TRBV20-1 with TRBJ2-3; a possible D gene is TRBD2 (6 bases). Trimming removed 5 bases at V and 5 bases at J, with 14 bases between. The CDR3 runs to 13 residues. Germline V CDR1 and CDR2: DFQATT, SNEGSKA (reference sequence). The CDR3 sequence is CSAPQRRGDTQYF. CDR3 in DNA: TGCAGTGCTCCCCAGCGGAGGGGAGATACGCAGTATTTT.

The chain carries TRBV15 and TRBJ1-2, with 7 bases identical to TRBD1. The V segment lost 1 base and the J segment 5 bases; nucleotides outside the gene matches: 10. The germline CDR1 and CDR2 sequences are LNHNV and YYDKDF (reference sequence). The CDR3 runs 16 residues. The CDR3, as DNA: TGTGCCACCAGCAGAGGTGAAAGTGGCAGGGGGTATGGCTACACCTTC. Translating gives CATSRGESGRGYGYTF. Supplemented by reference TRBV15 and TRBJ1-2, the full variable domain reads DAMVIQNPRYQVTQFGKPVTLSCSQTLNHNVMYWYQQKSSQAPKLLFHYYDKDFNNEADTPDNFQSRRPNTSFCFLDIRSPGLGDTAMYLCATSRGESGRGYGYTFGSGTRLTVV.

The J gene is TRBJ1-5, the V gene TRBV20-1, with 7 bases fitting TRBD1. This CDR3 has 14 residues. Germline CDR1 reads DFQATT; CDR2 reads SNEGSKA (reference sequence). J gave up 7 bases and V 2 bases, and 8 bases lay outside the gene matches. This CDR3 is CSARRRQGNQPQHF. CDR3 nucleotides: TGCAGTGCTAGACGAAGACAGGGAAACCAGCCCCAGCATTTT.

CDR3 sequence reads: CASSLVGQGAGEQYF. The DNA of the CDR3 is TGTGCCAGCAGCTTAGTTGGGCAGGGGGCAGGTGAGCAGTACTTC. The V gene is TRBV7-2, the J gene TRBJ2-4, with 8 bases fitting TRBD1. V trimming: 1 base; J trimming: 13 bases; junction bases outside the gene matches: 12. The CDR3 extends over 15 amino acids. Per the germline V gene, CDR1 is SGHTA and CDR2 is FQGNSA.

The genes are TRBV4-2 and TRBJ2-2; 13 nucleotides match TRBD2. The CDR3 spans 16 residues. The J segment lost 5 bases and the V segment lost 3 bases, leaving 3 bases of the junction unmatched. CDR1 and CDR2 from the germline V gene are LGHNA and YNFKEQ. Here the CDR3 reads CASSQRLAGGTGELFF. CDR3 nucleotides: TGTGCCAGCAGCCAGAGACTAGCGGGAGGAACCGGGGAGCTGTTTTTT.

This chain uses TRBV28 with TRBJ2-2; a possible D gene is TRBD1 (6 bases). CDR3 length: 16 amino acids. Trimming took off 4 bases at V and 6 bases at J, with 18 bases between the two ends. Germline loops: CDR1 MDHEN, CDR2 SYDVKM. This CDR3 reads CASSSTQGSLAGELFF. DNA for the CDR3: TGTGCCAGCAGTTCCACACAGGGCAGTTTGGCCGGGGAGCTGTTTTTT. The full variable domain, in which reference TRBV28 and TRBJ2-2 provide the parts outside the CDR3, is DVKVTQSSRYLVKRTGEKVFLECVQDMDHENMFWYRQDPGLGLRLIYFSYDVKMKEKGDIPEGYSVSREKKERFSLILESASTNQTSMYLCASSSTQGSLAGELFFGEGSRLTVL.

The chain combines TRBV12-3 or TRBV12-4 with TRBJ2-2; 10 bases align to TRBD1. This CDR3 region has 15 residues. Losses at the gene ends were 6 bases for V and 7 bases for J; bases not matched to a gene: 8. In DNA, the CDR3 is TGTGCCAGCAGGCCAAGGGACAGGGGTGGCGGGGAGCTGTTTTTT. Encoded protein: CASRPRDRGGGELFF.

This clonotype has a count of ten or more. In DNA form, the CDR3 reads TGCAGTGCAAAGCGCCCCTCGCGGATGAACACAGATACGCAGTATTTT. Protein product: CSAKRPSRMNTDTQYF. The rearrangement uses TRBV20-1 and TRBJ2-3; D is ambiguous. The CDR3 runs to 16 residues. CDR1 and CDR2 from the germline V gene are DFQATT and SNEGSKA (reference sequence). V was pared by 6 bases and J by 2 bases, with 21 bases between.

The rearrangement uses TRBV6-5 and TRBJ2-4; perhaps TRBD2 as D (5 bases). Germline-derived CDR1 and CDR2 are MNHEY and SVGAGI. Trimming removed 6 bases from V and 13 bases from J, with 25 bases in between. CDR3 length: 15 amino acids. CDR3 residues: CASSRGLPPSNEQYF. The CDR3 nucleotides read TGTGCCAGCAGCCGCGGACTTCCCCCCTCCAATGAGCAGTACTTC.

This chain uses TRBV6-2 or TRBV6-3 with TRBJ2-2; TRBD2 matches at 14 bases. The V and J ends lost 0 bases and 7 bases, in that order; junction bases with no gene match: 25. The CDR3 sequence is 24 residues long. Germline assignment: CDR1 MNHEY and CDR2 SVGEGT. The CDR3 nucleotides read TGTGCCAGCAGTTACTCGTCCTCACATAAGCCACCCGAGGGACTAGCGGGAGTGATCGGGGAGCTGTTTTTT. Residues: CASSYSSSHKPPEGLAGVIGELFF.